The present T cell receptor beta chain was sequenced within a study of CD8 T cells in Susac syndrome. Turning to the study itself: The Susac syndrome patients that were sequenced included about 6 with active disease and 8 or 9 in remission.

Sequencing of TCR beta drew on CD8+ and CD4+ T cells from blood. RNA totalling about 0.5 to 1 ug underwent reverse transcription with random hexamers. TCRdb analysed the immunoSEQ multiplex PCR reads with MiXCR anew, one entry per CDR3 protein. The sample contains under 200,000 distinct CDR3 sequences, around 94% of which appear only once. There are 13 residues in the CDR3. Germline CDR1 and CDR2: LGHNT and FRNRAP. With 2 bases removed from V and 5 bases from J, the gap between germline ends came to 4 bases. The sample taken for sequencing was CD4+ T cells from PBMCs. The clonotype originates from a human donor with Susac syndrome. V gene TRBV12-5 combines with J gene TRBJ1-6; D is unresolved. Here the CDR3 DNA reads TGTGCTAGTGGTTTGCAGAATAATTCACCCCTCCACTTT. Translated: CASGLQNNSPLHF.